This T cell receptor (beta chain) derives from a study of blood T cell repertoires in COVID-19. Study background: There were acute and convalescent COVID-19 samples, and they came from the United States, Italy and Spain. Sample material is recorded as cDNA or gDNA derived from T cells, B-cell-depleted T cells, or PBMCs.

Unmatched junction bases numbered 6, after V lost 6 bases and J lost 4 bases. Germline V gene data show CDR1 as SGHRS and CDR2 as YFSETQ. The CDR3 covers 14 residues. Per the study methods: Estimation of nucleated cell counts relied on the amplification of reference gene primers. Libraries were prepared by immunoSEQ multiplex PCR; TCRdb keeps only in-frame clonotypes and omits some of them. Clone size and V and J calls were adopted from that table, with D and trimming inferred from the DNA. Here the sample spans over 25,000 clones, 91% being singletons. The chain couples TRBV5-1 to TRBJ2-3; 9 bases fit TRBD1. This sequence was found in a human donor with active COVID-19. The donor label of this sample is uncertain. The source material was peripheral blood. The CDR3 DNA sequence: TGCGCCAGCAAGACAGGGGGGGAGGCAGATACGCAGTATTTT. This sequence encodes CASKTGGEADTQYF.